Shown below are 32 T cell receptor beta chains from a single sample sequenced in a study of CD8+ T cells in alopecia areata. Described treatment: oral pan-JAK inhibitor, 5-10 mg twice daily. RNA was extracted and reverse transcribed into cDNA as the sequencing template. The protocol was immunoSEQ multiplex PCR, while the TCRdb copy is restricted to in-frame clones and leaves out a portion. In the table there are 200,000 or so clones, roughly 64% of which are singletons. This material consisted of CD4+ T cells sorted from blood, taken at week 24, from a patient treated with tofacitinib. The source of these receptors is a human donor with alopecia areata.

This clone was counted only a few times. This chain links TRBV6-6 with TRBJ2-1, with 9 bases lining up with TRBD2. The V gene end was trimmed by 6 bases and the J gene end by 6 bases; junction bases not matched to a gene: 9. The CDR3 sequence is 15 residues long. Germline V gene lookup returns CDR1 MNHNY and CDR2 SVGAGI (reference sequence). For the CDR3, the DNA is TGTGCCAGCAGCACACCGGGACTAGCCGTCAATGAGCAGTTCTTC. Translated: CASSTPGLAVNEQFF.

CDR3 residues: CASSHRTGKTYEQYF. The CDR3 DNA sequence: TGTGCCAGCAGCCATAGGACAGGAAAGACCTACGAGCAGTACTTC. The chain is built from TRBV7-2 and TRBJ2-7; 7 nucleotides agree with TRBD1. The germline CDR1 and CDR2 sequences are SGHTA and FQGNSA. With 5 bases clipped from V and 2 bases from J, the junction kept 9 bases outside the gene matches. The length of the CDR3 is 15 residues.

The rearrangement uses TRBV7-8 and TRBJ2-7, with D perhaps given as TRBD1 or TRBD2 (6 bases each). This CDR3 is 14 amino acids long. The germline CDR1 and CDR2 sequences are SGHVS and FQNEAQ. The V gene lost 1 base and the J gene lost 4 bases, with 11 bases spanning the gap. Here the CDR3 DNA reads TGTGCCAGCAGCTTAGGGGGGGACAAATACGAGCAGTACTTC. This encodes CASSLGGDKYEQYF.

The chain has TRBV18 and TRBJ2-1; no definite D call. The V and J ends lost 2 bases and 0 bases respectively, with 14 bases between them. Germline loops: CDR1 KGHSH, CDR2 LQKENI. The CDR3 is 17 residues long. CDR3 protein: CASSPGGTPSSYNEQFF. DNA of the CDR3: TGTGCCAGCTCACCAGGCGGAACTCCAAGCTCCTACAATGAGCAGTTCTTC.

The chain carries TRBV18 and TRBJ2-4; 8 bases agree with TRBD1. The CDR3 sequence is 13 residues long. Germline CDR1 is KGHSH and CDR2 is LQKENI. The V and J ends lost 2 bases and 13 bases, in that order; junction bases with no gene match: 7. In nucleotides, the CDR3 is TGTGCCAGCTCACCATGGGCAGGGGGCGTCCAGTACTTC. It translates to CASSPWAGGVQYF.

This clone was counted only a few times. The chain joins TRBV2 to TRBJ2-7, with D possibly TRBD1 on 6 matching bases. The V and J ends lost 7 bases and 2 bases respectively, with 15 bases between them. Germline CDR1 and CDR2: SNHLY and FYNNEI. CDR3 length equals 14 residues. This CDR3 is CASNRLQGPYEQYF. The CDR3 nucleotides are TGTGCCAGCAACCGATTACAGGGTCCCTACGAGCAGTACTTC.

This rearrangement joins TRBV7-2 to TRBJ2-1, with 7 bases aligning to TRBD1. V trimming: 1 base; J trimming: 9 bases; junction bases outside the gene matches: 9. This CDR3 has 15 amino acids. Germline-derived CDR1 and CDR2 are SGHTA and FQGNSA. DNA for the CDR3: TGTGCCAGCAGCTTAGTGGGGCAGGGGGTTGGTGAGCAGTTCTTC. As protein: CASSLVGQGVGEQFF.

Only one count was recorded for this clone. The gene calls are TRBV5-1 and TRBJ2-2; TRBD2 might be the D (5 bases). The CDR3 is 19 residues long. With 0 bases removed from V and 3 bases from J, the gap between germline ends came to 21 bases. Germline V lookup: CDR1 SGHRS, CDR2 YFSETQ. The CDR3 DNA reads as TGCGCCAGCAGCTTGGACCCCCTTAGCGTCCAGAAGGACACCGGGGAGCTGTTTTTT. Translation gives CASSLDPLSVQKDTGELFF.

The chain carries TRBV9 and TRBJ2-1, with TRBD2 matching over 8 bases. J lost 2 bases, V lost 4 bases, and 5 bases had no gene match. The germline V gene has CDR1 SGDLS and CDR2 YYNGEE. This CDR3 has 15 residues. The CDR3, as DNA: TGTGCCAGCAGCCCGCGACTAGCGACCTACAATGAGCAGTTCTTC. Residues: CASSPRLATYNEQFF.

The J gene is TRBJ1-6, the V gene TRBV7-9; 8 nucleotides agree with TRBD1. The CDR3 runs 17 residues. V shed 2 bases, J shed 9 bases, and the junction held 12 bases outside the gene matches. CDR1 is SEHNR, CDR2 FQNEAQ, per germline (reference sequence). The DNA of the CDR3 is TGTGCCAGCAGCTTAACTAGGGCAGGGGGCAGAGGTTCACCCCTCCACTTT. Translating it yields CASSLTRAGGRGSPLHF.

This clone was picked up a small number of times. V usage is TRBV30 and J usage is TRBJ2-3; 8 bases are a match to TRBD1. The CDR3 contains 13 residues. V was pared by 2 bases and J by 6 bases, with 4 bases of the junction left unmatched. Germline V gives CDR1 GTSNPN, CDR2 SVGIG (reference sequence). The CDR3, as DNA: TGTGCCTGGAGTACAACAGGGGGGGATACGCAGTATTTT. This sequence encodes CAWSTTGGDTQYF.

CDR3 in amino acids: CASSPGGTDQETQYF. As DNA, the CDR3 is TGCGCCAGCAGCCCAGGAGGGACGGACCAAGAGACCCAGTACTTC. The chain uses TRBV4-1 and TRBJ2-5; TRBD2 is a possible D gene (6 bases). The CDR3 contains 15 residues. V lost 4 bases and J lost 0, with 12 bases in between. CDR1 is MGHRA, CDR2 YSYEKL, per germline.

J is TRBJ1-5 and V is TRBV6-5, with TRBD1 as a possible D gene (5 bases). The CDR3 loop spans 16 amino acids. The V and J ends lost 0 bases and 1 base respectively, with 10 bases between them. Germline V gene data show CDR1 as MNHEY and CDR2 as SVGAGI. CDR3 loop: CASSYSGEVSNQPQHF. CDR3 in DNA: TGTGCCAGCAGTTACTCAGGGGAGGTGAGCAATCAGCCCCAGCATTTT.

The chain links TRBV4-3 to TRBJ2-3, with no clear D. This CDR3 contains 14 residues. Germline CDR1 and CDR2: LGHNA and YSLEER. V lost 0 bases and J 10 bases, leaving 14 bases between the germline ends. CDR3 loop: CASSQEWSLWAQYF. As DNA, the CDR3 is TGCGCCAGCAGCCAAGAATGGTCCCTTTGGGCGCAGTATTTT.

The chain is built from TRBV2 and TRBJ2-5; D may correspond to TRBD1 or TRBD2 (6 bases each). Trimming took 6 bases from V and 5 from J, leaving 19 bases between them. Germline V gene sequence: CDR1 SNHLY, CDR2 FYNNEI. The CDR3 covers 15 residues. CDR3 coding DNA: TGTGCCAGCAGCGGGGAGGCAGGGGAGGAGGAGACCCAGTACTTC. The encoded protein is CASSGEAGEEETQYF.

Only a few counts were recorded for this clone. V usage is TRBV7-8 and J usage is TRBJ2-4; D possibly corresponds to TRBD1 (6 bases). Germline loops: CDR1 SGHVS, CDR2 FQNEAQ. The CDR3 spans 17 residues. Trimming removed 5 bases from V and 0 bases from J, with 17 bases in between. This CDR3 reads CASSERRTELAKNIQYF. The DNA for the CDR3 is TGTGCCAGCAGCGAAAGAAGGACAGAATTAGCCAAAAACATTCAGTACTTC.

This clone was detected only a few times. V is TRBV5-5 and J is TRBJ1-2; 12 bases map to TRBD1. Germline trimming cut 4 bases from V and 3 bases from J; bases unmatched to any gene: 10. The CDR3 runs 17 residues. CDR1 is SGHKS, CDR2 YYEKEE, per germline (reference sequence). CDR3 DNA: TGTGCCAGCAGCCTCGAACCCGGGACAGGGGGCTACTATGGCTACACCTTC. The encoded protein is CASSLEPGTGGYYGYTF.

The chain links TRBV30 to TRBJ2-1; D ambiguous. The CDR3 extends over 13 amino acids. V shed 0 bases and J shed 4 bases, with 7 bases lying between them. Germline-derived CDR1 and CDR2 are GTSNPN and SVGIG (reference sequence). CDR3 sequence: CAWSVRRYNEQFF. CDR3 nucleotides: TGTGCCTGGAGTGTACGGAGATACAATGAGCAGTTCTTC.

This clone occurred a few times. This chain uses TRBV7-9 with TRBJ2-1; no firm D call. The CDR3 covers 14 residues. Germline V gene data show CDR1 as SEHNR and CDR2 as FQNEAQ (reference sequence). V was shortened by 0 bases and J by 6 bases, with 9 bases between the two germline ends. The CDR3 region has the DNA TGTGCCAGCAGCTTAGCTCTCCAGTTCAATGAGCAGTTCTTC. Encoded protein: CASSLALQFNEQFF.

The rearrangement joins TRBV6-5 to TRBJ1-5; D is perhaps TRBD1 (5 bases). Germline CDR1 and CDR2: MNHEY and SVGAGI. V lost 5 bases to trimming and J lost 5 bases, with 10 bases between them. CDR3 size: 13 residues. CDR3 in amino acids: CASSGTVDQPQHF. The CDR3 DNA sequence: TGTGCCAGCAGTGGGACTGTTGATCAGCCCCAGCATTTT.

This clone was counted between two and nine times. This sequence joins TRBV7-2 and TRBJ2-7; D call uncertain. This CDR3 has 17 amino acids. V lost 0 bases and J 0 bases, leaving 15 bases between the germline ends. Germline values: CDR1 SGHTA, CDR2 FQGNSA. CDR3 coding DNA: TGTGCCAGCAGCTTAGCGATCGACCCGACGAGCTCCTACGAGCAGTACTTC. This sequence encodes CASSLAIDPTSSYEQYF.

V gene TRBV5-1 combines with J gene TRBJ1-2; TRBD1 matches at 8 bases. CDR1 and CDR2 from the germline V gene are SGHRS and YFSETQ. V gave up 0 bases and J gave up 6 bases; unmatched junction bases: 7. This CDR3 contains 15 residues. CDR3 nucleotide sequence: TGCGCCAGCAGCTTGGACCCAGGGGGCAAGCATGGCTACACCTTC. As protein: CASSLDPGGKHGYTF. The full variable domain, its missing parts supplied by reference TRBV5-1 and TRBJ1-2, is KAGVTQTPRYLIKTRGQQVTLSCSPISGHRSVSWYQQTPGQGLQFLFEYFSETQRNKGNFPGRFSGRQFSNSRSEMNVSTLELGDSALYLCASSLDPGGKHGYTFGSGTRLTVV.

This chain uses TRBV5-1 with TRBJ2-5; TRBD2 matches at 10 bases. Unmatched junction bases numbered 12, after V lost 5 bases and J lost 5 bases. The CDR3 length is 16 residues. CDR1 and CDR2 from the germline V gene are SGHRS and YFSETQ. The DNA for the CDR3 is TGCGCCAGCAGTATGGTAGCGGGAGGTGATCGGGAGACCCAGTACTTC. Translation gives CASSMVAGGDRETQYF.

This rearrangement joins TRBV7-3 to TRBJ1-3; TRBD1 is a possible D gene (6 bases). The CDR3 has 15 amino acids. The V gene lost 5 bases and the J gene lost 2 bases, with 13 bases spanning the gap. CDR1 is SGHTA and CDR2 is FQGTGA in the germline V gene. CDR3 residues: CASSGDRGTGNTIYF. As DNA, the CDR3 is TGTGCCAGCAGCGGCGATAGGGGGACTGGAAACACCATATATTTT.

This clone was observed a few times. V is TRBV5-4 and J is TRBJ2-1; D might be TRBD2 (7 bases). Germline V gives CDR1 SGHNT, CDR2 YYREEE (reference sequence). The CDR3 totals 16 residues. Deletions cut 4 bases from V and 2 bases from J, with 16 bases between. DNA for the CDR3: TGTGCCAGCAGCACGAAAGGGGGGGAAGCCTACAATGAGCAGTTCTTC. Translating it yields CASSTKGGEAYNEQFF.

CDR3 in DNA: TGTGCCTGTCTAGGGGTAGCGGGGGCCTACGAGCAGTACTTC. As protein: CACLGVAGAYEQYF. This chain connects TRBV30 to TRBJ2-7; TRBD2 agrees at 9 bases. Germline CDR1 and CDR2: GTSNPN and SVGIG (reference sequence). V was pared by 6 bases and J by 2 bases, with 8 bases of the junction left unmatched. The CDR3 covers 14 residues.

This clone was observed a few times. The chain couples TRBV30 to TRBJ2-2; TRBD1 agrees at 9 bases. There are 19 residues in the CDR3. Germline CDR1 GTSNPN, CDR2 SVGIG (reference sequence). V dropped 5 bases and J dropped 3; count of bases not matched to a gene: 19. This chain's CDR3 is CAWENFWEQGARDTGELFF. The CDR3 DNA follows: TGTGCCTGGGAAAACTTTTGGGAACAGGGGGCGCGGGACACCGGGGAGCTGTTTTTT.

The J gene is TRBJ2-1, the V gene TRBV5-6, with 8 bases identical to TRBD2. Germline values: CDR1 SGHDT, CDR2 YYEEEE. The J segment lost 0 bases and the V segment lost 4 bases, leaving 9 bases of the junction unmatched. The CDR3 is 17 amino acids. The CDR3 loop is CASSRAAGGSSYNEQFF. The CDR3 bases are TGTGCCAGCAGCCGGGCGGCGGGGGGTAGCTCCTACAATGAGCAGTTCTTC. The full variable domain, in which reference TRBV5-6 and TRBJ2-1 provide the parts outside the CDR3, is DAGVTQSPTHLIKTRGQQVTLRCSPKSGHDTVSWYQQALGQGPQFIFQYYEEEERQRGNFPDRFSGHQFPNYSSELNVNALLLGDSALYLCASSRAAGGSSYNEQFFGPGTRLTVL.

CDR3 residues: CASSLGQGWNYGYTF. The CDR3 DNA reads TGTGCCAGCAGCTTAGGACAGGGGTGGAACTATGGCTACACCTTC. The V gene is TRBV7-2, the J gene TRBJ1-2, with 8 bases that match TRBD1. CDR1 is SGHTA, CDR2 FQGNSA, per germline. The ends lost 1 base at V and 2 bases at J; junction bases unmatched: 3. The CDR3 length is 15 residues.

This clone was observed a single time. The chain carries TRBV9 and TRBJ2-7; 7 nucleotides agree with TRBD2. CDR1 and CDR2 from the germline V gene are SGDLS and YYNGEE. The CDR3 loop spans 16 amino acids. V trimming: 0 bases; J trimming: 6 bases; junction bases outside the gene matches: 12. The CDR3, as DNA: TGTGCCAGCAGCGTAGGGTCGGTTGGCGGGAGATCCGAGCAGTACTTC. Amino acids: CASSVGSVGGRSEQYF. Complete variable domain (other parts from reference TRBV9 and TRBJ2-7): DSGVTQTPKHLITATGQRVTLRCSPRSGDLSVYWYQQSLDQGLQFLIQYYNGEERAKGNILERFSAQQFPDLHSELNLSSLELGDSALYFCASSVGSVGGRSEQYFGPGTRLTVT.

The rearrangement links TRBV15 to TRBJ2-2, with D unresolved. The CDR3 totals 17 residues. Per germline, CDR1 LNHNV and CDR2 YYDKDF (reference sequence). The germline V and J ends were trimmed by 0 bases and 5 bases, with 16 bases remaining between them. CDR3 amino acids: CATSRDITRSSTGELFF. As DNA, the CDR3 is TGTGCCACCAGCAGAGATATAACGAGATCGAGTACCGGGGAGCTGTTTTTT. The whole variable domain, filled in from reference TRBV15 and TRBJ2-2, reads DAMVIQNPRYQVTQFGKPVTLSCSQTLNHNVMYWYQQKSSQAPKLLFHYYDKDFNNEADTPDNFQSRRPNTSFCFLDIRSPGLGDTAMYLCATSRDITRSSTGELFFGEGSRLTVL.

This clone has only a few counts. As DNA, the CDR3 is TGTGCCAGCAGAAATGACCCCACCGGGGAGCTGTTTTTT. Translating it yields CASRNDPTGELFF. The V call is TRBV28, the J call TRBJ2-2; D call uncertain. This CDR3 has 13 residues. The germline gives CDR1 MDHEN, CDR2 SYDVKM. V was cut by 6 bases and J by 4 bases, with 9 bases left in between.